The clone carrying this T cell receptor (beta chain) turned up a few times. At one end, the junction sequence differs from germline, possibly due to a read error. Germline loops: CDR1 SGHRS, CDR2 YFSETQ. The CDR3 runs to 18 residues. This sample stems from a study of blood T cells in healthy people across ages. Primed by a sample-barcoded 5' primer and a J-beta primer mix, a second PCR proceeded for about 6 to 12 cycles. Using its own MiXCR run on the 5' RACE reads, TCRdb lists one record per CDR3 protein. Among 1.5 million or so distinct CDR3 sequences listed, roughly 43% were seen once. This clonotype was sampled from a woman between 18 and 30 years old in good health. The chain combines TRBV5-1 with TRBJ1-1; 10 nucleotides agree with TRBD1. Sample: blood. The CDR3 DNA reads as TGCGCCAGTAGCTTGGACCCGGGACAGGGGCTGGTGGGCACTGAAGCTTTCTTT. This gives the protein CASSLDPGQGLVGTEAFF. Full variable domain (outside the CDR3, taken from reference TRBV5-1 and TRBJ1-1): KAGVTQTPRYLIKTRGQQVTLSCSPISGHRSVSWYQQTPGQGLQFLFEYFSETQRNKGNFPGRFSGRQFSNSRSEMNVSTLELGDSALYLCASSLDPGQGLVGTEAFFGQGTRLTVV.